This TCR beta chain comes out of a study of cytomegalovirus exposure and HLA in healthy donors. Regarding this clone: Its specificity is not known.

PCR amplification relied on 60 Vbeta primers (plus 13 Jbeta primers). This table comes from immunoSEQ multiplex PCR, and its TCRdb copy is limited to in-frame clones, with some not included. The sample holds about 120,000 clones, around 80% seen once. Findings of the study overall: In a later analysis, CMV-associated beta chains were mostly HLA-associated, it appeared.

What was sequenced was PBMCs. The TCR sequence derives from a human donor in good health.

In DNA form, the CDR3 reads TGTGCCAGCAGCTTAATGGCAGGGCAAGAGACCCAGTACTTC. It encodes CASSLMAGQETQYF. The V and J genes are TRBV7-7 and TRBJ2-5; a possible D gene is TRBD1 (5 bases). Trimming took 2 bases from V and 2 from J, leaving 9 bases between them. The CDR3 is 14 residues long. The germline V gene has CDR1 SSHAT and CDR2 FNYEAQ (reference sequence).